Listed below are T cell receptor beta chains from one sample, sequenced in a study of cytomegalovirus exposure and HLA in healthy donors. TCRdb keeps only in-frame clones here, not all; method: immunoSEQ multiplex PCR. This sample has over 110,000 clones, with around four fifths found just once. The sample was PBMCs. All receptors come from a female donor in good health and CMV-seronegative. The CDR3 runs from the conserved cysteine through the conserved F or W. Fields, in order: clone size, V gene, J gene, D gene, CDR3 length, CDR3 DNA, CDR3 protein. A D gene is named only where the DNA matches it firmly. Clone size, where shown, is once, few, many, or a class for clones that have expanded.

abundance: few
v_gene: TRBV28
j_gene: TRBJ1-4
d_gene: TRBD1
len: 17
CDR3nt: TGTGCCAGCAGCTACAACGGACAGGGCCCAAGGGGAGAAAAACTGTTTTTT
CDR3aa: CASSYNGQGPRGEKLFF

abundance: NA
v_gene: TRBV5-1
j_gene: TRBJ1-1
d_gene: NA
len: 14
CDR3nt: TGCGCCAGCGCCCCTTACGCTATGAACACTGAAGCTTTCTTT
CDR3aa: CASAPYAMNTEAFF

abundance: NA
v_gene: TRBV4-1
j_gene: TRBJ1-4
d_gene: NA
len: 15
CDR3nt: TGCGCCAGCAGCCAAGACACCAGGGGCGGAGAAAAACTGTTTTTT
CDR3aa: CASSQDTRGGEKLFF

abundance: NA
v_gene: TRBV30
j_gene: TRBJ1-2
d_gene: TRBD1
len: 14
CDR3nt: TGTGCCTGGAGGGGGGACAGGGGGAATTATGGCTACACCTTC
CDR3aa: CAWRGDRGNYGYTF

abundance: NA
v_gene: TRBV5-1
j_gene: TRBJ1-3
d_gene: NA
len: 14
CDR3nt: TGCGCCAGCAGCCGGGGGAGCTCTGGAAACACCATATATTTT
CDR3aa: CASSRGSSGNTIYF

abundance: NA
v_gene: TRBV6-5
j_gene: TRBJ1-2
d_gene: NA
len: 11
CDR3nt: TGTGCCATCGCGGGGCCATTTGGCTACACCTTC
CDR3aa: CAIAGPFGYTF

abundance: NA
v_gene: TRBV13
j_gene: TRBJ2-1
d_gene: NA
len: 15
CDR3nt: TGTGCCAGCAGCTTCTACGTCGGACAGTACAATGAGCAGTTCTTC
CDR3aa: CASSFYVGQYNEQFF

abundance: NA
v_gene: TRBV5-1
j_gene: TRBJ2-1
d_gene: TRBD1
len: 14
CDR3nt: TGCGCCAGCAGCGAGGGACAGGTGGCGATTGAGCAGTTCTTC
CDR3aa: CASSEGQVAIEQFF

abundance: NA
v_gene: TRBV20-1
j_gene: TRBJ2-2
d_gene: NA
len: 11
CDR3nt: TGCAGTGCTAAAAACAGGGAGGGGCTGTTTTTT
CDR3aa: CSAKNREGLFF

abundance: NA
v_gene: TRBV5-1
j_gene: TRBJ2-2
d_gene: TRBD2
len: 15
CDR3nt: TGCGCCAGCAGCAGACTAGCGGGATATAGCGGGGAGCTGTTTTTT
CDR3aa: CASSRLAGYSGELFF

abundance: few
v_gene: TRBV28
j_gene: TRBJ1-2
d_gene: NA
len: 16
CDR3nt: TGTGCCAGCAGTCCCGCCCTGGCTCTTGGAGGCTATGGCTACACCTTC
CDR3aa: CASSPALALGGYGYTF

abundance: NA
v_gene: TRBV27
j_gene: TRBJ2-5
d_gene: NA
len: 16
CDR3nt: TGTGCCAGCCGAAAGGGAGCCGCCAGGTTTCAAGAGACCCAGTACTTC
CDR3aa: CASRKGAARFQETQYF

abundance: NA
v_gene: TRBV27
j_gene: TRBJ2-6
d_gene: NA
len: 14
CDR3nt: TGTGCCAGCAGTTCCCGCTCTGGGGCCAACGTCCTGACTTTC
CDR3aa: CASSSRSGANVLTF

abundance: NA
v_gene: TRBV19
j_gene: TRBJ2-3
d_gene: NA
len: 17
CDR3nt: TGTGCCAGTAGTATATGGCAGGGGCTGTTTGGCACAGATACGCAGTATTTT
CDR3aa: CASSIWQGLFGTDTQYF

abundance: few
v_gene: TRBV19
j_gene: TRBJ1-5
d_gene: NA
len: 15
CDR3nt: TGTGCCAGTAGTATGGGTGTAGCTTCGGCGCAGCCCCAGCATTTT
CDR3aa: CASSMGVASAQPQHF

abundance: NA
v_gene: TRBV30
j_gene: TRBJ1-6
d_gene: TRBD1
len: 18
CDR3nt: TGTGCCTGGAGTCGAGTTGACAGGGGTGTCCTCTATAATTCACCCCTCCACTTT
CDR3aa: CAWSRVDRGVLYNSPLHF

abundance: NA
v_gene: TRBV6-1
j_gene: TRBJ1-5
d_gene: NA
len: 15
CDR3nt: TGTGCCAGCAGTGAAGCCGGGGGTAGGTATCAGCCCCAGCATTTT
CDR3aa: CASSEAGGRYQPQHF

abundance: NA
v_gene: TRBV5-1
j_gene: TRBJ2-2
d_gene: NA
len: 16
CDR3nt: TGCGCCAGCAGCTTATTGGGGCAGTCGAACACCGGGGAGCTGTTTTTT
CDR3aa: CASSLLGQSNTGELFF

abundance: few
v_gene: TRBV7-9
j_gene: TRBJ1-1
d_gene: TRBD1
len: 14
CDR3nt: TGTGCCAGCAGCATTGGACAGGAGAACACTGAAGCTTTCTTT
CDR3aa: CASSIGQENTEAFF

abundance: NA
v_gene: TRBV28
j_gene: TRBJ1-2
d_gene: NA
len: 15
CDR3nt: TGTGCCAGCACTATACGGACCGTTGGGAGCTATGGCTACACCTTC
CDR3aa: CASTIRTVGSYGYTF

abundance: NA
v_gene: TRBV19
j_gene: TRBJ2-7
d_gene: NA
len: 13
CDR3nt: TGTGCCAGCCCTTGCGACAGGCCCTACGAGCAGTACTTC
CDR3aa: CASPCDRPYEQYF

abundance: NA
v_gene: TRBV5-1
j_gene: TRBJ1-6
d_gene: NA
len: 15
CDR3nt: TGCGCCAGCAGCTTGAGGGGCTCCTATAATTCACCCCTCCACTTT
CDR3aa: CASSLRGSYNSPLHF

abundance: NA
v_gene: TRBV9
j_gene: TRBJ2-2
d_gene: NA
len: 13
CDR3nt: TGTGCCAGCAGCGTAGCTACCACCGGGGAGCTGTTTTTT
CDR3aa: CASSVATTGELFF

abundance: NA
v_gene: TRBV30
j_gene: TRBJ1-2
d_gene: TRBD1
len: 15
CDR3nt: TGTGCCTGGAGGGGGCAGGGGGCGCCGACCTATGGCTACACCTTC
CDR3aa: CAWRGQGAPTYGYTF

abundance: few
v_gene: TRBV4-2
j_gene: TRBJ1-3
d_gene: TRBD1
len: 16
CDR3nt: TGTGCCAGCAGCCAGGGGGACAGCCGCTCTGGAAACACCATATATTTT
CDR3aa: CASSQGDSRSGNTIYF

abundance: NA
v_gene: TRBV11-1
j_gene: TRBJ1-1
d_gene: TRBD1
len: 14
CDR3nt: TGTGCCAGCAGCAGTAGACAGGGGGCCTCTGAAGCTTTCTTT
CDR3aa: CASSSRQGASEAFF

abundance: NA
v_gene: TRBV7-9
j_gene: TRBJ1-6
d_gene: NA
len: 13
CDR3nt: TGTTCCAGCAGCTTCGACGGGAATTCACCCCTCCACTTT
CDR3aa: CSSSFDGNSPLHF

abundance: NA
v_gene: TRBV10-3
j_gene: TRBJ2-3
d_gene: NA
len: 14
CDR3nt: TGTGCCATCAGTGGAGCGGGCCGCACAGATACGCAGTATTTT
CDR3aa: CAISGAGRTDTQYF

abundance: NA
v_gene: TRBV28
j_gene: TRBJ1-5
d_gene: NA
len: 15
CDR3nt: TGTGCCAGCAGTTTGGGGGGAGATGACAATCAGCCCCAGCATTTT
CDR3aa: CASSLGGDDNQPQHF

abundance: NA
v_gene: TRBV5-4
j_gene: TRBJ2-3
d_gene: TRBD2
len: 15
CDR3nt: TGTGCCAGCCAACGGTCTAGCGGGGAAGCGGGTACGCAGTATTTT
CDR3aa: CASQRSSGEAGTQYF

abundance: once
v_gene: TRBV25-1
j_gene: TRBJ1-3
d_gene: NA
len: 13
CDR3nt: TGTGCCAGCAGTCCCATCTCTGGAAACACCATATATTTT
CDR3aa: CASSPISGNTIYF

abundance: NA
v_gene: TRBV5-4
j_gene: TRBJ2-7
d_gene: TRBD2
len: 14
CDR3nt: TGTGCCAGCAGCCCCCGGGCGGGAGGGAACGAGCAGTACTTC
CDR3aa: CASSPRAGGNEQYF

abundance: NA
v_gene: TRBV4-1
j_gene: TRBJ1-2
d_gene: NA
len: 16
CDR3nt: TGCGCCAGCAGCCCCTCGGTGGTGGCGGGGCCCTATGGCTACACCTTC
CDR3aa: CASSPSVVAGPYGYTF

abundance: NA
v_gene: TRBV6-6
j_gene: TRBJ1-1
d_gene: NA
len: 13
CDR3nt: TGTGCCAGCAGTCCAACAGGGAAGTTTGAGGCTTTCTTT
CDR3aa: CASSPTGKFEAFF

abundance: NA
v_gene: TRBV11-1
j_gene: TRBJ1-2
d_gene: NA
len: 14
CDR3nt: TGTGCCAGCAGCTCCCCCGGTCGCCGAAAGGGCTACACCTTC
CDR3aa: CASSSPGRRKGYTF

abundance: NA
v_gene: TRBV2
j_gene: TRBJ2-5
d_gene: NA
len: 13
CDR3nt: TGTGCCAGCAGTGGGCCGAACAGGGAGACCCAGTACTTC
CDR3aa: CASSGPNRETQYF

abundance: few
v_gene: TRBV7-8
j_gene: TRBJ2-7
d_gene: NA
len: 13
CDR3nt: TGTGCCAGCAGCCCCCTAGCGAACTACGAGCAGTACTTC
CDR3aa: CASSPLANYEQYF

abundance: NA
v_gene: TRBV29-1
j_gene: TRBJ1-2
d_gene: NA
len: 13
CDR3nt: TGCAGCGTTGAAGAGGAGGCTGGCTATGGCTACACCTTC
CDR3aa: CSVEEEAGYGYTF

abundance: few
v_gene: TRBV4-1
j_gene: TRBJ1-1
d_gene: TRBD1
len: 15
CDR3nt: TGCGCCAGCAGCCAGTACAGGGGGCGGGGCACTGAAGCTTTCTTT
CDR3aa: CASSQYRGRGTEAFF

abundance: NA
v_gene: TRBV7-7
j_gene: TRBJ2-5
d_gene: TRBD2
len: 14
CDR3nt: TGTGCTAGCAGACCGCGGGGGTATGGGGAGACCCAGTACTTC
CDR3aa: CASRPRGYGETQYF